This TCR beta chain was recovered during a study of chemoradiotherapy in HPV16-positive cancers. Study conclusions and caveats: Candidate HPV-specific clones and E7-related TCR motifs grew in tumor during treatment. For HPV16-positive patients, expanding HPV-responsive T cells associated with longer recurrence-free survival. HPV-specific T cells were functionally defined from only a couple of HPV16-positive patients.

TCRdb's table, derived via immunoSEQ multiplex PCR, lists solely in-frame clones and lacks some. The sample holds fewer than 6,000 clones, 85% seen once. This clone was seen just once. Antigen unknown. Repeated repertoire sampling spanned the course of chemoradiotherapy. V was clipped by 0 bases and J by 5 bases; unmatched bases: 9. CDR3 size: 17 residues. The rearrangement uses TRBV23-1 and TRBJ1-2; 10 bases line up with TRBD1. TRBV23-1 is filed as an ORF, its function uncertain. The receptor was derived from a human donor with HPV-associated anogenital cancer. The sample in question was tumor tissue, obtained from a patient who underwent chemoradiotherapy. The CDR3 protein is CASSQSSDRGHLYGYTF. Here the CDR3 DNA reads TGCGCCAGCAGTCAATCGTCCGACAGGGGGCACCTTTATGGCTACACCTTC.